This T cell receptor beta chain emerged from a study of brain T cells in children with intractable seizures. This sample's time point: blood from clinic visit 5 months post-surgery; TSC patient then seizure free. Patients received at least one anti-epileptic drug before surgery. The sample holds one count of this clone. The antigen is unknown. Trimming stripped 5 bases from V and 0 bases from J, with 13 bases between. The CDR3 loop spans 15 amino acids. The V gene's germline CDR1 is MDHEN and CDR2 SYDVKM. Broader study findings: Patients' HCMV serostatus was unknown; virus specificity rests on CDR3 similarity alone.

The method was immunoSEQ multiplex PCR; TCRdb's version includes in-frame clones alone and lacks a portion of them. The sample shows approximately 330,000 clones, over 85% of them seen only once. The chain couples TRBV28 to TRBJ1-2; possible D gene TRBD1, 5 bases. The origin of this receptor is a boy under two years old with tuberous sclerosis and intractable seizures. The sample consisted of peripheral blood, taken 5 to 6 months after surgery. CDR3 sequence: CASSGDGYSNYGYTF. The CDR3 bases are TGTGCCAGCAGTGGGGACGGCTATTCTAACTATGGCTACACCTTC.